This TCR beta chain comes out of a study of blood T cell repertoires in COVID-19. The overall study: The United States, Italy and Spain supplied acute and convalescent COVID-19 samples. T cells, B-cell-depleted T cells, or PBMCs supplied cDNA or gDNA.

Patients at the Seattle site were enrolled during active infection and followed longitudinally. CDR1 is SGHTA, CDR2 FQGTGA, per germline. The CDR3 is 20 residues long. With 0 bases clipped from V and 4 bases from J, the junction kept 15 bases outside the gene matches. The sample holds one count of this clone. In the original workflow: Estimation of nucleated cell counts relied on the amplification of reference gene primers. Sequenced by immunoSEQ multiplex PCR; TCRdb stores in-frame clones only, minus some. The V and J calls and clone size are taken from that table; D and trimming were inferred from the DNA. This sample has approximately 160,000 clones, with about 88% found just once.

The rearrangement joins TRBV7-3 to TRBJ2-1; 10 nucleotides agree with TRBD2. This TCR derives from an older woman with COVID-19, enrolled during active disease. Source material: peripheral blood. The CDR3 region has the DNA TGTGCCAGCAGCTTAACTCGTCGCCGTTCTAGCGGGGGCCCTTACAATGAGCAGTTCTTC. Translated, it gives CASSLTRRRSSGGPYNEQFF.